What follows are 29 T cell receptor beta chains derived from one specimen sequenced in a study of Graves' ophthalmopathy and Graves' hyperthyroidism. The authors amplified TCR beta CDR3 regions, and they did so from RNA transcripts for repertoire sequencing. RT-PCR with HTBI primers came first, then second-round multiplex PCR. Using its own MiXCR run on the multiplex PCR reads, TCRdb lists one record per CDR3 protein. The table lists 40,000 to 50,000 distinct CDR3 sequences, around half of them singletons, with approximately 23% in the top ten. Material for sequencing was peripheral blood. These receptors all come from an adult man with Graves' ophthalmopathy.

Details on this clonotype: A read error may explain this, as a much larger clone is one base away. The chain recombines TRBV30 with TRBJ1-1; 7 positions agree with TRBD1. The CDR3 runs to 15 residues. CDR1 and CDR2 (germline): GTSNPN, SVGIG (reference sequence). After removal of 1 base from V and 4 bases from J, the junction contained 9 bases not matched to a gene. The CDR3 sequence: CAWSAVVTGVTEAFF. CDR3 bases: TGTGCCTGGAGTGCCGTCGTTACAGGGGTCACTGAAGCTTTCTTT.

V is TRBV7-2 and J is TRBJ2-1; TRBD2 matches at 11 bases. Germline V gene lookup returns CDR1 SGHTA and CDR2 FQGNSA. The CDR3 totals 14 residues. With V trimmed by 4 bases and J by 6 bases, 2 bases remained unmatched. The CDR3 reads CASSSSGGTNEQFF. The CDR3 coding sequence is TGTGCCAGCAGCTCTAGCGGGGGGACCAATGAGCAGTTCTTC.

The table lists this clonotype with many counts. The chain links TRBV6-1 to TRBJ2-3; weak D call: TRBD2 (6 bases). Trimming removed 4 bases from V and 2 bases from J, with 10 bases in between. This CDR3 has 14 amino acids. Germline lookup yields CDR1 MNHNS and CDR2 SASEGT. The CDR3 coding sequence is TGTGCCAGCAGTGTCAGGACTATCACAGATACGCAGTATTTT. Translated, it gives CASSVRTITDTQYF.

The rearrangement joins TRBV18 to TRBJ2-1, with 12 bases that match TRBD2. CDR1 and CDR2 from the germline V gene are KGHSH and LQKENI. The CDR3 extends over 14 amino acids. V lost 2 bases and J lost 15; bases outside the gene matches: 8. CDR3 nucleotides: TGTGCCAGCTCACCAGTGACTAGCGGGAGATCATTGTTCTTC. Its translation is CASSPVTSGRSLFF.

This clonotype was counted many times. This sequence joins TRBV11-2 and TRBJ2-1; the D is unclear. Trimming removed 9 bases at V and 5 bases at J, with 17 bases between. Germline lookup yields CDR1 SGHAT and CDR2 FQNNGV. CDR3 length equals 14 residues. The CDR3 sequence is CASAKSPTNNEQFF. The CDR3 DNA follows: TGTGCCAGTGCCAAGAGTCCAACGAACAATGAGCAGTTCTTC.

The V gene is TRBV2, the J gene TRBJ2-7; 12 bases are shared with TRBD2. Germline CDR1 is SNHLY and CDR2 is FYNNEI. Germline trimming cut 9 bases from V and 6 bases from J; bases unmatched to any gene: 9. CDR3 length equals 14 residues. CDR3 region: CARSRLAGESEQYF. The CDR3 bases are TGTGCCAGATCCCGACTAGCGGGGGAATCCGAGCAGTACTTC.

To note about this clonotype: The conserved phenylalanine or tryptophan normally closing the CDR3 is absent here, so this likely arose from a read error. This chain connects TRBV4-2 to TRBJ1-3; no reliable D call. V shed 1 base and J shed 4 bases, with 5 bases lying between them. Germline V gives CDR1 LGHNA, CDR2 YNFKEQ. The CDR3 extends over 13 amino acids. CDR3 protein: CASSQGHGNTIYY. CDR3 bases: TGTGCCAGCAGCCAAGGTCACGGAAACACCATATATTAT.

In DNA form, the CDR3 reads TGCAGTGCTAGAGACCCCTCTCACCTAGCGGGTGGAAACAATGAGCAGTTCTTC. Protein: CSARDPSHLAGGNNEQFF. The chain links TRBV20-1 to TRBJ2-1; 8 positions agree with TRBD2. The CDR3 is 18 residues long. V shed 0 bases and J 5 bases; nucleotides not matched to a gene: 15. Per the germline V gene, CDR1 is DFQATT and CDR2 is SNEGSKA (reference sequence).

This clonotype was seen a single time. The V and J genes are TRBV15 and TRBJ2-7, with 7 bases aligning to TRBD2. CDR3 length equals 13 residues. V trimming: 9 bases; J trimming: 3 bases; junction bases outside the gene matches: 8. The V gene's germline CDR1 is LNHNV and CDR2 YYDKDF (reference sequence). The CDR3 DNA sequence: TGTGCCACGAGGGAGGGAGGAGGCTACGAGCAGTACGTC. Its protein product is CATREGGGYEQYV.

There are a few counts of this clonotype. The chain joins TRBV18 to TRBJ1-1; maybe TRBD1 (5 bases). CDR3 length equals 16 residues. Trimming took 0 bases from V and 5 from J, leaving 16 bases between them. Germline assignment: CDR1 KGHSH and CDR2 LQKENI. The CDR3 here is CASSPPGWQGRTEAFF. In DNA, the CDR3 is TGTGCCAGCTCACCACCGGGGTGGCAGGGTCGGACTGAAGCTTTCTTT.

This chain links TRBV24-1 with TRBJ2-3, with D maybe TRBD2 (7 bases). CDR1 and CDR2 from the germline V gene are KGHDR and SFDVKD. V was shortened by 5 bases and J by 4 bases, with 27 bases between the two germline ends. The CDR3 is 19 residues long. CDR3 in DNA: TGTGCCACCAGTGGTTTTACCCAGTGGGAGCGCGGGGGCCCAGATACGCAGTATTTT. This codes for CATSGFTQWERGGPDTQYF.

This clonotype has a count of ten or more. The J gene is TRBJ2-1, the V gene TRBV7-9, with D possibly matching TRBD1 (6 bases). Trimming left V 1 base short and J 7 bases short, with 14 bases between. The CDR3 has 15 amino acids. The V gene's germline CDR1 is SEHNR and CDR2 FQNEAQ (reference sequence). This CDR3 is CASSLGFNRENEQFF. CDR3 coding DNA: TGTGCCAGCAGCTTAGGCTTTAACAGGGAGAATGAGCAGTTCTTC. The entire variable domain, with the rest obtained from reference TRBV7-9 and TRBJ2-1, is as follows: DTGVSQNPRHKITKRGQNVTFRCDPISEHNRLYWYRQTLGQGPEFLTYFQNEAQLEKSRLLSDRFSAERPKGSFSTLEIQRTEQGDSAMYLCASSLGFNRENEQFFGPGTRLTVL.

This clonotype appeared many times. V is TRBV6-1 and J is TRBJ1-2; D is uncertain. Trimming took 9 bases from V and 4 from J, leaving 18 bases between them. The germline V gene has CDR1 MNHNS and CDR2 SASEGT. This CDR3 is built from 14 residues. The CDR3 bases are TGTGCCAGTACCGGCGGCGGAACAGCCTATGGCTACACCTTC. Its translation is CASTGGGTAYGYTF.

This clonotype was seen many times. The chain joins TRBV27 to TRBJ1-3, with a tentative D call TRBD1 (6 bases). This CDR3 is 14 amino acids long. V shed 6 bases and J shed 0 bases, with 9 bases lying between them. The germline CDR1 and CDR2 sequences are MNHEY and SMNVEV (reference sequence). DNA of the CDR3: TGTGCCAGCAGGCAACAGGGCTCTGGAAACACCATATATTTT. It specifies CASRQQGSGNTIYF.

This clonotype was detected ten times or more. The chain combines TRBV14 with TRBJ2-2; possible D gene TRBD1, 6 bases. The CDR3 extends over 14 amino acids. The germline CDR1 and CDR2 sequences are SGHDN and FVKESK. The germline V and J ends were trimmed by 2 bases and 4 bases, with 8 bases remaining between them. This chain's CDR3 is CASSQHRATGELFF. Written as DNA, the CDR3 is TGTGCCAGCAGCCAACACAGGGCCACCGGGGAGCTGTTTTTT.

A single count supports this clonotype. Since no conserved phenylalanine or tryptophan closes the CDR3, a read error is the likely cause. The chain employs TRBV24-1 and TRBJ2-3; D is ambiguous. The CDR3 sequence is 16 residues long. The germline V gene has CDR1 KGHDR and CDR2 SFDVKD. Trimming cost V 2 bases and J 5 bases, with 16 bases left between them. Here the CDR3 reads CATSDSYAGAKDTQYL. The CDR3 coding sequence is TGTGCCACCAGTGATTCGTACGCAGGTGCTAAAGATACGCAGTATTTG.

The chain carries TRBV9 and TRBJ1-4; D gene ambiguous. The germline V and J ends were trimmed by 0 bases and 8 bases, with 14 bases remaining between them. The CDR3 runs to 15 residues. Germline CDR1 reads SGDLS; CDR2 reads YYNGEE. CDR3 amino acids: CASSVEGRAGEKLFF. CDR3 in DNA: TGTGCCAGCAGCGTAGAGGGTAGGGCGGGGGAAAAACTGTTTTTT.

At least ten counts were recorded for this clonotype. The rearrangement joins TRBV5-8 to TRBJ1-3; D may be TRBD1 (6 bases). The CDR3 runs to 15 residues. V lost 1 base to trimming and J lost 7 bases, with 15 bases between them. The germline V gene has CDR1 SGHTS and CDR2 YDEGEE. The CDR3 nucleotides read TGTGCCAGCAGCTTGCGGCAGGGGTTGGGTAACACCATATATTTT. This codes for CASSLRQGLGNTIYF.

There are many counts of this clonotype. V is TRBV5-6 and J is TRBJ2-1; 7 bases agree with TRBD1. The germline V gene encodes CDR1 SGHDT and CDR2 YYEEEE. CDR3 length: 16 amino acids. With 4 bases clipped from V and 5 bases from J, the junction kept 12 bases outside the gene matches. Written as DNA, the CDR3 is TGTGCCAGCAGCGGAACAGGGGTTGTTGGAAACAATGAGCAGTTCTTC. Translating gives CASSGTGVVGNNEQFF.

By proportion, this clonotype is medium-sized. The J gene is TRBJ1-2, the V gene TRBV29-1; 12 positions agree with TRBD1. This CDR3 is built from 13 residues. Trimming removed 7 bases from V and 7 bases from J; junction bases left unmatched: 7. Germline values: CDR1 SQVTM, CDR2 ANQGSEA. CDR3 sequence (DNA): TGCAGCGCTGGGACAGGGGGCGCGAGTGGCTACACCTTC. This translates into CSAGTGGASGYTF.

This clonotype was counted only a few times. The rearrangement uses TRBV7-8 and TRBJ1-5; 9 bases are shared with TRBD1. J was trimmed by 3 bases and V by 5 bases; bases with no gene match: 2. This CDR3 is built from 14 residues. Germline V gene sequence: CDR1 SGHVS, CDR2 FQNEAQ. In DNA form, the CDR3 reads TGTGCCAGCAGCAGGACAGGGGACAATCAGCCCCAGCATTTT. Translated, it gives CASSRTGDNQPQHF.

In its sample, this clonotype was seen many times. The V call is TRBV11-2, the J call TRBJ2-5; TRBD1 matches at 7 bases. V shed 3 bases and J 6 bases; nucleotides not matched to a gene: 13. This CDR3 region has 16 residues. Germline V gene data show CDR1 as SGHAT and CDR2 as FQNNGV. The CDR3 DNA sequence: TGTGCCAGCAGCTTCGTGAGGGGGCGCTCAGTCAAGACCCAGTACTTC. It encodes CASSFVRGRSVKTQYF.

Concerning this clonotype: The junction departs from germline at one end; a sequencing error may be responsible. The CDR3: CASSLMGDDERLFF. In DNA, the CDR3 is TGCGCCAGCAGCTTGATGGGGGATGATGAAAGACTGTTTTTT. This sequence joins TRBV5-1 and TRBJ1-4; D is perhaps TRBD1 (5 bases). CDR3 length: 14 residues. CDR1 is SGHRS and CDR2 is YFSETQ in the germline V gene.

This clonotype was found a few times. V usage is TRBV18 and J usage is TRBJ2-1, with 7 nucleotides matching TRBD1. The germline V gene has CDR1 KGHSH and CDR2 LQKENI. There are 15 residues in the CDR3. The V segment lost 2 bases and the J segment 5 bases; nucleotides outside the gene matches: 6. CDR3 coding DNA: TGTGCCAGCTCACCAAGGGGGCGTTTGCACAATGAGCAGTTCTTC. Translated, it gives CASSPRGRLHNEQFF.

The V gene is TRBV2, the J gene TRBJ2-6; no clear D. V shed 8 bases and J shed 0 bases, with 8 bases lying between them. Per germline, CDR1 SNHLY and CDR2 FYNNEI. This CDR3 comprises 14 residues. For the CDR3, the DNA is TGTGCCAGCCGACGGACCTCTGGGGCCAACGTCCTGACTTTC. Its protein product is CASRRTSGANVLTF.

This clonotype has only a few counts. The J gene is TRBJ1-1, the V gene TRBV19, with D uncertain. The germline V gene has CDR1 LNHDA and CDR2 SQIVND (reference sequence). The CDR3 covers 12 residues. Trimming removed 6 bases at V and 7 bases at J, with 12 bases between. The CDR3 DNA follows: TGTGCCAGTAGCACTGGACGGAATGAAGCTTTCTTT. Its translation: CASSTGRNEAFF.

This clonotype was counted a few times. This chain links TRBV7-2 with TRBJ2-3; no firm D call. V lost 4 bases and J lost 2, with 13 bases in between. Looked up from germline, CDR1 is SGHTA and CDR2 is FQGNSA. The CDR3 loop spans 15 amino acids. CDR3 nucleotides: TGTGCCAGCAGCTCCGGACGCCTACCCACAGATACGCAGTATTTT. Protein sequence: CASSSGRLPTDTQYF. Drawing the rest from reference TRBV7-2 and TRBJ2-3, the complete variable domain is GAGVSQSPSNKVTEKGKDVELRCDPISGHTALYWYRQSLGQGLEFLIYFQGNSAPDKSGLPSDRFSAERTGGSVSTLTIQRTQQEDSAVYLCASSSGRLPTDTQYFGPGTRLTVL.

This clonotype was counted once. V usage is TRBV24-1 and J usage is TRBJ2-1; 9 nucleotides line up with TRBD2. The CDR3 covers 15 residues. With V trimmed by 1 base and J by 12 bases, 9 bases remained unmatched. Looked up from germline, CDR1 is KGHDR and CDR2 is SFDVKD. The CDR3 nucleotides read TGTGCCACCAGTGATTTAATTAGCGGGGGAGAATGGCAGTTCTTC. Protein product: CATSDLISGGEWQFF.

The rearrangement uses TRBV7-3 and TRBJ1-4, with TRBD1 identical over 7 bases. V gave up 4 bases and J gave up 6 bases; unmatched junction bases: 14. CDR1 and CDR2 (germline): SGHTA, FQGTGA. The CDR3 runs to 17 residues. CDR3 residues: CASSSTSHPGTDEKLFF. For the CDR3, the DNA is TGTGCCAGCAGCTCCACATCGCACCCGGGGACAGATGAAAAACTGTTTTTT.